These 27 T cell receptor beta chains were sequenced from one sample in a study of PD-1 blockade in mismatch repair-deficient tumors. Sequencing was performed with immunoSEQ multiplex PCR; in TCRdb, only in-frame clones are kept and a portion is missing. The repertoire holds over 60,000 clones, with approximately 88% as singletons. This sample comprised peripheral blood, obtained 52 weeks after starting pembrolizumab. The receptor set was obtained from an adult with mismatch repair-deficient cancer.

The genes are TRBV7-9 and TRBJ2-3; 11 positions match TRBD2. CDR1 is SEHNR and CDR2 is FQNEAQ in the germline V gene (reference sequence). J gave up 1 base and V 8 bases, and 2 bases lay outside the gene matches. The length of the CDR3 is 14 residues. CDR3 loop: CASGTSGGTDTQYF. The CDR3 coding sequence is TGTGCCAGCGGGACTAGCGGAGGCACAGATACGCAGTATTTT.

The chain joins TRBV13 to TRBJ2-1; 7 positions match TRBD1. CDR3 length: 15 residues. Trimming at V came to 2 bases and at J to 7 bases, leaving 8 bases not matched to a gene. CDR1 and CDR2 (germline): PRHDT, FYEKMQ (reference sequence). The CDR3 loop reads CASSLMSGGWNEQFF. The CDR3, as DNA: TGTGCCAGCAGCTTAATGTCAGGGGGTTGGAATGAGCAGTTCTTC.

The rearrangement links TRBV5-1 to TRBJ2-5; 7 positions agree with TRBD2. The CDR3 length is 15 residues. Trimming at V came to 2 bases and at J to 1 base, leaving 5 bases not matched to a gene. The germline V gene encodes CDR1 SGHRS and CDR2 YFSETQ. CDR3 region: CASSLASGPQETQYF. The CDR3 region has the DNA TGCGCCAGCAGCTTAGCTAGCGGCCCCCAAGAGACCCAGTACTTC. Combining the CDR3 with reference TRBV5-1 and TRBJ2-5 gives the whole variable domain KAGVTQTPRYLIKTRGQQVTLSCSPISGHRSVSWYQQTPGQGLQFLFEYFSETQRNKGNFPGRFSGRQFSNSRSEMNVSTLELGDSALYLCASSLASGPQETQYFGPGTRLLVL.

J is TRBJ2-1 and V is TRBV9; 7 positions match TRBD1. This CDR3 region has 15 residues. After removal of 0 bases from V and 3 bases from J, the junction contained 3 bases not matched to a gene. Germline CDR1 and CDR2: SGDLS and YYNGEE. The chain's CDR3 is CASSVGGTDYNEQFF. In DNA, the CDR3 is TGTGCCAGCAGCGTAGGTGGGACAGACTACAATGAGCAGTTCTTC.

The gene calls are TRBV6-5 and TRBJ2-6, with D uncertain. V was clipped by 5 bases and J by 0 bases, with 5 bases between them. CDR1 MNHEY and CDR2 SVGAGI come from the germline V gene. This CDR3 contains 14 residues. The CDR3 sequence: CASSELSGANVLTF. CDR3 sequence (DNA): TGTGCCAGCAGTGAACTCTCTGGGGCCAACGTCCTGACTTTC.

This chain connects TRBV28 to TRBJ1-6; unclear D gene. Looked up from germline, CDR1 is MDHEN and CDR2 is SYDVKM. CDR3 length: 13 amino acids. Trimming stripped 10 bases from V and 4 bases from J, with 11 bases between. The CDR3 region has the DNA TGTGCCACCATGGAGATTTATAATTCACCCCTCCACTTT. Translation gives CATMEIYNSPLHF.

V usage is TRBV11-2 and J usage is TRBJ2-7; the match to TRBD1 covers 11 bases. The CDR3 sequence is 16 residues long. After removal of 2 bases from V and 4 bases from J, the junction contained 7 bases not matched to a gene. Germline V gene lookup returns CDR1 SGHAT and CDR2 FQNNGV. CDR3 in amino acids: CASSLRPGQGAYEQYF. The CDR3 region has the DNA TGTGCCAGCAGCTTAAGGCCAGGACAGGGGGCTTACGAGCAGTACTTC. Together with reference TRBV11-2 and TRBJ2-7, the CDR3 gives the full variable domain: EAGVAQSPRYKIIEKRQSVAFWCNPISGHATLYWYQQILGQGPKLLIQFQNNGVVDDSQLPKDRFSAERLKGVDSTLKIQPAKLEDSAVYLCASSLRPGQGAYEQYFGPGTRLTVT.

This clone was seen more than once but under ten times. The rearrangement joins TRBV11-3 to TRBJ1-2; the D is unclear. V was cut by 2 bases and J by 5 bases, with 12 bases left in between. The CDR3 totals 14 residues. Per the germline V gene, CDR1 is SGHNT and CDR2 is YENEEA. The CDR3 loop is CASSLSALGYGYTF. DNA of the CDR3: TGTGCCAGCAGCTTATCGGCGTTGGGGTATGGCTACACCTTC. Based on the CDR3 plus reference TRBV11-3 and TRBJ1-2, the full variable domain is EAGVVQSPRYKIIEKKQPVAFWCNPISGHNTLYWYLQNLGQGPELLIRYENEEAVDDSQLPKDRFSAERLKGVDSTLKIQPAELGDSAVYLCASSLSALGYGYTFGSGTRLTVV.

This chain joins TRBV2 and TRBJ1-1; 7 positions agree with TRBD1. After removal of 5 bases from V and 0 bases from J, the junction contained 9 bases not matched to a gene. The V gene's germline CDR1 is SNHLY and CDR2 FYNNEI. The CDR3 length is 16 residues. The DNA for the CDR3 is TGTGCCAGCAGTAAACAGGGGCTAGACATGAACACTGAAGCTTTCTTT. It is translated as CASSKQGLDMNTEAFF.

Here the CDR3 DNA reads TGTGCCAGCAGTGAAGAATGGGCAGGGGGAACCTACGAGCAGTACTTC. Its protein is CASSEEWAGGTYEQYF. J is TRBJ2-7 and V is TRBV6-1; 7 bases map to TRBD1. V trimming: 1 base; J trimming: 2 bases; junction bases outside the gene matches: 8. Looked up from germline, CDR1 is MNHNS and CDR2 is SASEGT. This CDR3 has 16 residues.

About this clone itself: Compared with germline, one end of the junction differs, possibly owing to a read error. Written as DNA, the CDR3 is TGCGCCAGCAGCCAATTACTCTCTCCCTGCGCCTACGAGCAGTACTTC. Its translation is CASSQLLSPCAYEQYF. This chain joins TRBV23-1 and TRBJ2-7; D is uncertain. TRBV23-1 is known as an ORF, though its function is uncertain. The CDR3 has 16 residues.

The chain uses TRBV4-1 and TRBJ2-1, with unresolved D. The length of the CDR3 is 14 residues. With 0 bases removed from V and 8 bases from J, the gap between germline ends came to 11 bases. Germline-derived CDR1 and CDR2 are MGHRA and YSYEKL. CDR3 amino acids: CASSQEARVDEQFF. In DNA form, the CDR3 reads TGCGCCAGCAGCCAAGAGGCCCGGGTGGATGAGCAGTTCTTC.

J is TRBJ2-5 and V is TRBV29-1; no firm D call. Between the trimmed V and J ends, which lost 6 bases and 5 bases, there was a span of 13 bases. Germline CDR1 is SQVTM and CDR2 is ANQGSEA. This CDR3 region has 12 residues. The DNA of the CDR3 is TGCAGCGTGGACCCCCATGCGGAGACCCAGTACTTC. It specifies CSVDPHAETQYF.

The rearrangement uses TRBV11-2 and TRBJ2-7, with D unresolved. The germline CDR1 and CDR2 sequences are SGHAT and FQNNGV. This CDR3 contains 12 residues. V was clipped by 8 bases and J by 3 bases, with 11 bases between them. CDR3 sequence (DNA): TGTGCCAGCGGGCTGGGCAGCTACGAGCAGTACTTC. Its protein is CASGLGSYEQYF.

V gene TRBV5-1 combines with J gene TRBJ1-4; D not resolved. The germline CDR1 and CDR2 sequences are SGHRS and YFSETQ. CDR3 length: 15 residues. The V and J ends lost 4 bases and 4 bases respectively, with 14 bases between them. For the CDR3, the DNA is TGCGCCAGCAGCCCTAATGACGGGGTTAATGAAAAACTGTTTTTT. Amino acid sequence: CASSPNDGVNEKLFF.

J is TRBJ2-2 and V is TRBV19, with TRBD1 identical over 9 bases. The CDR3 covers 18 residues. The germline gives CDR1 LNHDA, CDR2 SQIVND (reference sequence). V shed 5 bases and J 1 base; nucleotides not matched to a gene: 11. The CDR3 DNA reads TGTGCCAGTAGTTCCGACCAAAGGACAGGGGAGAACACCGGGGAGCTGTTTTTT. This sequence encodes CASSSDQRTGENTGELFF.

This clone was seen a handful of times. The gene calls are TRBV5-1 and TRBJ1-1; TRBD1 is a possible D gene (6 bases). The CDR3 is 15 residues long. Germline-derived CDR1 and CDR2 are SGHRS and YFSETQ. V lost 1 base and J lost 1, with 11 bases in between. CDR3 residues: CASSLNWDKNTEAFF. The DNA for the CDR3 is TGCGCCAGCAGCTTGAATTGGGACAAGAACACTGAAGCTTTCTTT.

The genes are TRBV5-1 and TRBJ2-2, with 11 bases that match TRBD2. Germline CDR1 and CDR2: SGHRS and YFSETQ. There are 17 residues in the CDR3. V lost 4 bases and J lost 4; bases outside the gene matches: 9. The CDR3: CASSGAGTSGTTGELFF. DNA for the CDR3: TGCGCCAGCAGCGGAGCCGGGACTAGCGGTACCACCGGGGAGCTGTTTTTT.

The chain joins TRBV4-3 to TRBJ2-7, with 10 bases matching TRBD2. This CDR3 region has 15 residues. Per germline, CDR1 LGHNA and CDR2 YSLEER. The junction had 3 bases not matched to a gene; V was cut back by 4 bases and J by 0 bases. The CDR3 sequence is CASSPSSGSSYEQYF. DNA of the CDR3: TGCGCCAGCAGCCCGTCTAGCGGGAGCTCCTACGAGCAGTACTTC.

The chain carries TRBV11-2 and TRBJ1-2, with D uncertain. V shed 4 bases and J shed 6 bases, with 15 bases lying between them. The CDR3 has 14 amino acids. CDR1 is SGHAT and CDR2 is FQNNGV in the germline V gene. The CDR3 DNA reads TGTGCCAGCAGCTCATGGGGTGGGGTACATGGCTACACCTTC. Amino acid sequence: CASSSWGGVHGYTF.

The rearrangement uses TRBV6-5 and TRBJ2-2, with D unclear. The CDR3 totals 12 residues. Trimming took 2 bases from V and 4 from J, leaving 2 bases between them. Germline CDR1 is MNHEY and CDR2 is SVGAGI. This CDR3 is CASSYVTGELFF. DNA for the CDR3: TGTGCCAGCAGTTACGTCACCGGGGAGCTGTTTTTT.

The chain is built from TRBV4-1 and TRBJ2-5; TRBD2 matches 14 bases. There are 16 residues in the CDR3. J lost 5 bases, V lost 4 bases, and 6 bases had no gene match. Looked up from germline, CDR1 is MGHRA and CDR2 is YSYEKL. CDR3 in amino acids: CASSPTSGRAGETQYF. CDR3 coding DNA: TGCGCCAGCAGCCCGACTAGCGGGAGGGCCGGTGAGACCCAGTACTTC.

This clone was seen more than once but under ten times. The chain has TRBV12-5 and TRBJ1-2; D call uncertain. With 2 bases removed from V and 2 bases from J, the gap between germline ends came to 6 bases. The length of the CDR3 is 13 residues. Germline V CDR1 and CDR2: LGHNT, FRNRAP. The CDR3 here is CASGLYRNYGYTF. In DNA, the CDR3 is TGTGCTAGTGGTTTGTACCGAAACTATGGCTACACCTTC. Complete variable domain (other parts from reference TRBV12-5 and TRBJ1-2): DARVTQTPRHKVTEMGQEVTMRCQPILGHNTVFWYRQTMMQGLELLAYFRNRAPLDDSGMPKDRFSAEMPDATLATLKIQPSEPRDSAVYFCASGLYRNYGYTFGSGTRLTVV.

The V gene is TRBV19, the J gene TRBJ2-5; 7 bases line up with TRBD1. The CDR3 totals 14 residues. V lost 5 bases to trimming and J lost 1 base; unmatched junction nucleotides: 4. Germline-derived CDR1 and CDR2 are LNHDA and SQIVND (reference sequence). CDR3 region: CASSSQGLQETQYF. The DNA of the CDR3 is TGTGCCAGTAGTTCACAGGGGCTCCAAGAGACCCAGTACTTC.

This chain connects TRBV11-3 to TRBJ2-5, with D possibly TRBD2 on 5 matching bases. The CDR3 totals 12 residues. The germline V and J ends were trimmed by 0 bases and 7 bases, with 6 bases remaining between them. CDR1 and CDR2 (germline): SGHNT, YENEEA. CDR3 amino acids: CASSLDEGTQYF. CDR3 in DNA: TGTGCCAGCAGCTTAGATGAGGGGACCCAGTACTTC.

The chain couples TRBV27 to TRBJ2-5; D might be TRBD1 (5 bases). This CDR3 contains 15 residues. Germline lookup yields CDR1 MNHEY and CDR2 SMNVEV (reference sequence). V lost 2 bases to trimming and J lost 4 bases, with 14 bases between them. Written as DNA, the CDR3 is TGTGCCAGCAGTTTAGGACCCCAGGGCCTAGAGACCCAGTACTTC. Encoded protein: CASSLGPQGLETQYF.

This rearrangement joins TRBV6-5 to TRBJ2-7; D gene ambiguous. Germline CDR1 and CDR2: MNHEY and SVGAGI. The CDR3 consists of 11 residues. V was shortened by 5 bases and J by 3 bases, with 5 bases between the two germline ends. CDR3 nucleotides: TGTGCCAGCAGTAAGAACTACGAGCAGTACTTC. It yields the protein CASSKNYEQYF.